One sample yielded the 4 T cell receptor beta chains listed below, sequenced in a study of T-cell reconstitution after alpha-beta-depleted transplantation in children listed by TCRdb under 2016. The sample's treatment or condition label, decoded: allogeneic hematopoietic cell transplantation with graft depleted of TCRalphabeta T cells and CD19 B cells. The method was PCR. Instrument used: Illumina HiSeq 2500. Molecular barcoding was employed in the preparation of TCR libraries, with unique molecular identifiers being used to normalize TCRbeta repertoire quantification. TCRdb passed the public sequencing reads through fastp at Q25 and MiXCR, retaining productive beta sequences. A single entry per CDR3 protein holds the most common genes and DNA from its merged rows. The sample yields about 980,000 distinct CDR3 sequences; about 29% were counted once. Of the sample, 28% is held by the ten largest clones.

The material was PBMCs, mostly from graft donor cells, obtained 360 days after TCRalphabeta/CD19-depleted stem cell transplant. The receptors were gathered from a boy in the first two years of life who had a stem cell transplant for SCID, so the T cells may come from the graft donor.

The CDR3 bases are TGCGCCAGCAGCTCGGGACAGGGACGAAACACTGAAGCTTTCTTT. Translation gives CASSSGQGRNTEAFF. The chain joins TRBV5-1 to TRBJ1-1, with 9 positions matching TRBD1. Germline V gene data show CDR1 as SGHRS and CDR2 as YFSETQ. The V and J ends lost 3 bases and 2 bases, in that order; junction bases with no gene match: 5. The CDR3 length is 15 residues.

The V gene is TRBV10-1, the J gene TRBJ2-1; 8 nucleotides align to TRBD2. The CDR3 sequence is 16 residues long. Germline trimming cut 6 bases from V and 0 bases from J; bases unmatched to any gene: 7. Germline CDR1 reads WNHNN; CDR2 reads SYGVQD (reference sequence). The CDR3 DNA follows: TGCGCCAGCAGCGCCGTCGGGGGGGTCTCCTACAATGAGCAGTTCTTC. Protein: CASSAVGGVSYNEQFF.

As to this clonotype: One end of the junction fails to match germline, which may point to a read error. The rearrangement joins TRBV12-3 or TRBV12-4 to TRBJ2-3; no reliable D call. This CDR3 comprises 13 residues. CDR3 bases: TGTGCCAGCAGTTTTGGCTCCACAAATACGCAGTATTTT. This sequence encodes CASSFGSTNTQYF.

This clonotype was detected ten times or more. J is TRBJ2-1 and V is TRBV15, with D hard to call. The CDR3 totals 13 residues. Germline loops: CDR1 LNHNV, CDR2 YYDKDF (reference sequence). V gave up 1 base and J gave up 6 bases, with 7 bases separating them. The CDR3: CATSRGLANEQFF. CDR3 DNA: TGTGCCACCAGCAGAGGACTGGCCAATGAGCAGTTCTTC.